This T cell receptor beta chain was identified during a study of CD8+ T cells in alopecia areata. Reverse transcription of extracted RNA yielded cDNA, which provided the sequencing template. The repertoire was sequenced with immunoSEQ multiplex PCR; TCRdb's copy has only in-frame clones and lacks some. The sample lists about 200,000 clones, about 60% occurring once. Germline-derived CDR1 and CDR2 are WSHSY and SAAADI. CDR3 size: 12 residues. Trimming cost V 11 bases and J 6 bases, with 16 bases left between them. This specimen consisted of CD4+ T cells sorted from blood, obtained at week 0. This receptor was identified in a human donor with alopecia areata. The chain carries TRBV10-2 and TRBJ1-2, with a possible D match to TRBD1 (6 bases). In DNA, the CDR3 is TGCGCCGGATACGGCGGGGGCAATGGCTACACCTTC. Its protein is CAGYGGGNGYTF.